The 18 T cell receptor beta chains below all came from one sample that was sequenced in a study of T cell repertoires in cytomegalovirus infection. TCRdb re-called the reads through MiXCR, storing one row per CDR3 protein. The data hold 900,000 to 950,000 distinct CDR3 sequences, with approximately 32% observed a single time. These TCRs' antigens remain unknown. The sample was cultured CD8+ T cells from PBMCs, taken from culture after CMV antigen stimulation. The origin of the receptors is a human donor in good health (CMV status not recorded). Some clones in this sample may be carry-over from other donors' samples.

Concerning this clonotype itself: A read error may explain this, as a much larger clone is one base away. The chain couples TRBV7-2 to TRBJ2-1, with a weak D call TRBD2 (6 bases). The CDR3 totals 13 residues. CDR1 SGHTA and CDR2 FQGNSA come from the germline V gene. CDR3 nucleotide sequence: TGTGCCAGCGGCTTAGCGGAGTACAATGAGCAGTTCTTC. Its protein product is CASGLAEYNEQFF.

There are a few counts of this clonotype. This chain uses TRBV20-1 with TRBJ1-2; a weak D match, TRBD1 (5 bases). The germline CDR1 and CDR2 sequences are DFQATT and SNEGSKA (reference sequence). V was cut by 5 bases and J by 6 bases, with 16 bases left in between. The CDR3 is 13 residues long. As DNA, the CDR3 is TGCAGTGCTCGAACCGGGACCGGGGATGGCTACACCTTC. This codes for CSARTGTGDGYTF.

This clonotype was counted only a few times. The rearrangement links TRBV11-2 to TRBJ1-6; 7 nucleotides align to TRBD1. The length of the CDR3 is 14 residues. The V and J ends lost 3 bases and 9 bases, in that order; junction bases with no gene match: 5. Germline-derived CDR1 and CDR2 are SGHAT and FQNNGV. This CDR3 is CASSLDRRGSPLHF. The CDR3 nucleotides read TGTGCCAGCAGCTTGGACAGGCGGGGTTCACCCCTCCACTTT.

This clonotype was recorded a few times. The J gene is TRBJ1-2, the V gene TRBV27; unclear D gene. Germline loops: CDR1 MNHEY, CDR2 SMNVEV (reference sequence). V lost 2 bases, J lost 4 bases, and 8 bases lay in between. This CDR3 comprises 13 residues. The CDR3 DNA is TGTGCCAGCAGTTTAGGGGAGCGCTATGGCTACACCTTC. It is translated as CASSLGERYGYTF.

In this sample, this clonotype turned up many times. This chain links TRBV27 with TRBJ2-1, with unresolved D. Per germline, CDR1 MNHEY and CDR2 SMNVEV (reference sequence). This CDR3 is 12 amino acids long. V was clipped by 8 bases and J by 0 bases, with 5 bases between them. CDR3 nucleotides: TGTGCCAGCGGGGTCTCCTACAATGAGCAGTTCTTC. It yields the protein CASGVSYNEQFF.

Only a few counts were recorded for this clonotype. V usage is TRBV15 and J usage is TRBJ2-3; D tentatively reads TRBD1 or TRBD2 (6 bases each). The CDR3 runs 17 residues. The V gene lost 5 bases and the J gene lost 2 bases, with 20 bases spanning the gap. The germline V gene encodes CDR1 LNHNV and CDR2 YYDKDF (reference sequence). The CDR3 here is CATSGGPQGTITDTQYF. The CDR3 nucleotides read TGTGCCACCAGCGGGGGGCCGCAGGGGACGATCACAGATACGCAGTATTTT.

The J gene is TRBJ1-5, the V gene TRBV19; a weak D match, TRBD1 (6 bases). Trimming took 5 bases from V and 3 from J, leaving 14 bases between them. CDR3 length: 15 residues. Per germline, CDR1 LNHDA and CDR2 SQIVND (reference sequence). DNA of the CDR3: TGTGCCAGTAGTGTCGGTAGACAGGTCAATCAGCCCCAGCATTTT. Translated, it gives CASSVGRQVNQPQHF.

The chain employs TRBV3-1 and TRBJ2-2; D is perhaps TRBD1 (6 bases). Trimming shortened V by 0 bases and J by 4 bases, and 21 bases separated the two germline ends. The CDR3 length is 19 residues. From germline, CDR1 is LGHDT and CDR2 YNNKEL (reference sequence). DNA for the CDR3: TGTGCCAGCAGCCAAGAATACAACCCACGGGACACCCCCACCGGGGAGCTGTTTTTT. Its translation is CASSQEYNPRDTPTGELFF.

The chain combines TRBV27 with TRBJ2-3; 7 bases fit TRBD2. Trimming took 6 bases from V and 3 from J; bases not matched to a gene: 9. The CDR3 runs 15 residues. CDR1 and CDR2 (germline): MNHEY, SMNVEV (reference sequence). CDR3 sequence (DNA): TGTGCCAGCAGCCGCGAGCGGGGCGCTACAGATACGCAGTATTTT. Translation gives CASSRERGATDTQYF.

This chain links TRBV19 with TRBJ2-5; TRBD2 might be the D (6 bases). V lost 11 bases to trimming and J lost 5 bases, with 18 bases between them. This CDR3 region has 13 residues. From germline, CDR1 is LNHDA and CDR2 SQIVND (reference sequence). The CDR3, as DNA: TGTGCCGCCCGGGACCGGAGGGAGGAGACCCAGTACTTC. This encodes CAARDRREETQYF.

A few counts support this clonotype. CDR3: CASSEAPHLGQLNYGYTF. Here the CDR3 DNA reads TGTGCCAGCAGTGAAGCGCCCCACCTGGGACAGTTGAATTATGGCTACACCTTC. The chain recombines TRBV6-1 with TRBJ1-2; 7 bases align to TRBD1. Losses at the gene ends were 0 bases for V and 5 bases for J; bases not matched to a gene: 15. Germline V gene data show CDR1 as MNHNS and CDR2 as SASEGT. The CDR3 loop spans 18 amino acids.

This chain links TRBV7-8 with TRBJ1-5; D perhaps matches TRBD1 (6 bases). The CDR3 is 15 amino acids. Trimming cost V 5 bases and J 2 bases, with 13 bases left between them. Looked up from germline, CDR1 is SGHVS and CDR2 is FQNEAQ. The chain's CDR3 is CASSGRGLGNQPQHF. The CDR3 DNA is TGTGCCAGCAGCGGGAGGGGGTTAGGCAATCAGCCCCAGCATTTT. Variable domain in full (rest from reference TRBV7-8 and TRBJ1-5): GAGVSQSPRYKVAKRGQDVALRCDPISGHVSLFWYQQALGQGPEFLTYFQNEAQLDKSGLPSDRFFAERPEGSVSTLKIQRTQQEDSAVYLCASSGRGLGNQPQHFGDGTRLSIL.

The chain recombines TRBV19 with TRBJ2-1; TRBD2 agrees at 9 bases. Germline CDR1 reads LNHDA; CDR2 reads SQIVND (reference sequence). CDR3 length: 15 residues. V gave up 8 bases and J gave up 2 bases; unmatched junction bases: 7. The CDR3 loop is CASVGGGATYNEQFF. For the CDR3, the DNA is TGTGCCAGTGTCGGCGGGGGGGCGACCTACAATGAGCAGTTCTTC.

This clonotype has only a few counts. The chain couples TRBV27 to TRBJ1-1; 8 bases are shared with TRBD1. CDR1 and CDR2 from the germline V gene are MNHEY and SMNVEV (reference sequence). This CDR3 contains 15 residues. J lost 1 base, V lost 1 base, and 2 bases had no gene match. CDR3 sequence: CASSLYRGTNTEAFF. In nucleotides, the CDR3 is TGTGCCAGCAGTTTATACAGGGGGACGAACACTGAAGCTTTCTTT.

This clonotype has at least ten counts. The genes are TRBV6-1 and TRBJ2-1; TRBD2 agrees at 12 bases. Losses at the gene ends were 6 bases for V and 0 bases for J; bases not matched to a gene: 3. This CDR3 is built from 16 residues. CDR1 MNHNS and CDR2 SASEGT come from the germline V gene. In DNA form, the CDR3 reads TGTGCCAGCAGAAGACTAGCGGGGGACTCCTACAATGAGCAGTTCTTC. The encoded protein is CASRRLAGDSYNEQFF.

This chain connects TRBV18 to TRBJ2-5; D remains unclear. Trimming cost V 3 bases and J 0 bases, with 14 bases left between them. The germline CDR1 and CDR2 sequences are KGHSH and LQKENI. The CDR3 extends over 16 amino acids. CDR3 nucleotide sequence: TGTGCCAGCTCACCCGATTCGGTCCCGTACCAAGAGACCCAGTACTTC. Translated: CASSPDSVPYQETQYF. Together with reference TRBV18 and TRBJ2-5, the CDR3 gives the full variable domain: NAGVMQNPRHLVRRRGQEARLRCSPMKGHSHVYWYRQLPEEGLKFMVYLQKENIIDESGMPKERFSAEFPKEGPSILRIQQVVRGDSAAYFCASSPDSVPYQETQYFGPGTRLLVL.

The rearrangement links TRBV6-1 to TRBJ2-1; TRBD1 aligns across 9 bases. V lost 1 base, J lost 5 bases, and 6 bases stayed unmatched. Germline V gene data show CDR1 as MNHNS and CDR2 as SASEGT. The CDR3 runs 16 residues. The CDR3 bases are TGTGCCAGCAGTGAAGGGGGGACAGGGTGGGACAATGAGCAGTTCTTC. Its protein is CASSEGGTGWDNEQFF.

V is TRBV15 and J is TRBJ2-7, with unresolved D. V was pared by 0 bases and J by 9 bases, with 18 bases between. The CDR3 spans 15 residues. The germline gives CDR1 LNHNV, CDR2 YYDKDF (reference sequence). CDR3 amino acids: CATSRDRATIAPQYV. The CDR3 DNA reads TGTGCCACCAGCAGAGATAGAGCCACAATAGCTCCGCAGTACGTC.